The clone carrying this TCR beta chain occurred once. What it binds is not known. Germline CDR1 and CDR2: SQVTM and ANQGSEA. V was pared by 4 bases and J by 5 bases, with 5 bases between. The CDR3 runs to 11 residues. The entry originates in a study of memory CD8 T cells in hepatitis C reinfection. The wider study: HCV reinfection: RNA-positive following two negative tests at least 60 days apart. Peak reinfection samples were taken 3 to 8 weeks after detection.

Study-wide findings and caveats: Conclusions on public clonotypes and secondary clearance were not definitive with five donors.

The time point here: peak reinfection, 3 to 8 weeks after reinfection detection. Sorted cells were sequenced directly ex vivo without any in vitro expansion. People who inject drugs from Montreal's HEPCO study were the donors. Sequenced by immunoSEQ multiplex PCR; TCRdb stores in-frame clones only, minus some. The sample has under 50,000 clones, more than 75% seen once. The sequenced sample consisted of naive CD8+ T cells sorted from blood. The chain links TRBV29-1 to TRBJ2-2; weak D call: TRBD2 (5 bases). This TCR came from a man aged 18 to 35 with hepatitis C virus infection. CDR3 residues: CSVGRTGELFF. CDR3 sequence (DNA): TGCAGCGTTGGGAGGACCGGGGAGCTGTTTTTT.